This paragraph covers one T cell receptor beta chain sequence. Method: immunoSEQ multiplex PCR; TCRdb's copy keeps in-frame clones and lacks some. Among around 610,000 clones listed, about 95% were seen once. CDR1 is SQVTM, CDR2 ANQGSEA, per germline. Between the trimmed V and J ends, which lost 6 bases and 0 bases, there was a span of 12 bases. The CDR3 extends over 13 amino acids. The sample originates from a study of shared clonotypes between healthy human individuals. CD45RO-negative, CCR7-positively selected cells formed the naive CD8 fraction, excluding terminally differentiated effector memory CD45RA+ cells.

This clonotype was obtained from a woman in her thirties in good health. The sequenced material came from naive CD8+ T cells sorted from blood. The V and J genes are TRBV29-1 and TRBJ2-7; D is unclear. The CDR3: CSVGPGSSYEQYF. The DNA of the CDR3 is TGCAGCGTCGGTCCAGGCAGCTCCTACGAGCAGTACTTC.